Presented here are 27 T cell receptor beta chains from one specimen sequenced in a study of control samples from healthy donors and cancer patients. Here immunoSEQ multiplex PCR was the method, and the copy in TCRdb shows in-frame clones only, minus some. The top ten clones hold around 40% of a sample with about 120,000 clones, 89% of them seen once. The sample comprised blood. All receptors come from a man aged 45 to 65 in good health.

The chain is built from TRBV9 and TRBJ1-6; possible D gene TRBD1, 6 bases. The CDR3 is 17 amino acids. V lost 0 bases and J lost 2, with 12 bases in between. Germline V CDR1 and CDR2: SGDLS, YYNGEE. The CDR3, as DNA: TGTGCCAGCAGCGTAGGAGGGGGTAGCGCCTATAATTCACCCCTCCACTTT. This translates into CASSVGGGSAYNSPLHF.

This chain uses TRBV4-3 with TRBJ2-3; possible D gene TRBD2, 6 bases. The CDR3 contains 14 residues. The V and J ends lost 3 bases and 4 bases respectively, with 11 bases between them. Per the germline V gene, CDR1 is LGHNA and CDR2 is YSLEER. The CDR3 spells CASSQRLVADTQYF. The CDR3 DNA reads TGCGCCAGCAGCCAGAGACTAGTTGCAGATACGCAGTATTTT.

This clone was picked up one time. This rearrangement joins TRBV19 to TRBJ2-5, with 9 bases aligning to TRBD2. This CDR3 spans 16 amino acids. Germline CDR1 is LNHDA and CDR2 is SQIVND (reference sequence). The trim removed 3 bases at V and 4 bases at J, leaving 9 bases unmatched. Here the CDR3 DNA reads TGTGCCAGTAGTATCCTCGGCGGGGGGGCCGGAGAGACCCAGTACTTC. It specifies CASSILGGGAGETQYF.

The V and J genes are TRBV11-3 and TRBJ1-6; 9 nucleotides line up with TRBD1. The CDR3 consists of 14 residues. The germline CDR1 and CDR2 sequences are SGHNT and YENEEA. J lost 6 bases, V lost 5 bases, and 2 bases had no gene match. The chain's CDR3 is CASSLTGGNSPLHF. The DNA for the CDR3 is TGTGCCAGCAGCCTGACAGGGGGTAATTCACCCCTCCACTTT.

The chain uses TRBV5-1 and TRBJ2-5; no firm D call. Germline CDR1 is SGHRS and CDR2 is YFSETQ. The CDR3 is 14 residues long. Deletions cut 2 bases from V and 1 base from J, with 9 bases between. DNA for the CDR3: TGCGCCAGCAGCTTCGGCAGCTCCCAAGAGACCCAGTACTTC. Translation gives CASSFGSSQETQYF.

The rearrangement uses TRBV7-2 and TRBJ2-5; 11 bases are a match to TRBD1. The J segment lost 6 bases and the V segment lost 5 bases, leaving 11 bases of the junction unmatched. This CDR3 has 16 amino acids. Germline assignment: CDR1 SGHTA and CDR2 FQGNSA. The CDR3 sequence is CASSAAGTGGYQTQYF. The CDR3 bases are TGTGCCAGCAGCGCGGCCGGGACAGGGGGTTATCAGACCCAGTACTTC.

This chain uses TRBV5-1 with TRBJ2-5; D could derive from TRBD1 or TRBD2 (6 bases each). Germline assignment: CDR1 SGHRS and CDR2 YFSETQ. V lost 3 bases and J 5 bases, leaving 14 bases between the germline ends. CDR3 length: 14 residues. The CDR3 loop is CASSYDRTKETQYF. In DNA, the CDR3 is TGCGCCAGCAGCTATGACAGGACTAAGGAGACCCAGTACTTC.

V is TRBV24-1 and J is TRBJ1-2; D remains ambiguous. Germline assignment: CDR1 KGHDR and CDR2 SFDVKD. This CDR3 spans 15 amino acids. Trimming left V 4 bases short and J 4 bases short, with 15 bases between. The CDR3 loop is CATSDPRTDLYGYTF. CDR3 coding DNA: TGTGCCACCAGTGACCCCCGGACGGACCTCTATGGCTACACCTTC.

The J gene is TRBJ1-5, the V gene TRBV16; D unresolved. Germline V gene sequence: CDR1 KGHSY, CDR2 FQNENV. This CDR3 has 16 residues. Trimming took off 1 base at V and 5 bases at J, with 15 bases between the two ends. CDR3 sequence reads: CASSQLGSSTDQPQHF. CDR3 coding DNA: TGTGCCAGCAGCCAATTGGGGAGCAGCACGGATCAGCCCCAGCATTTT.

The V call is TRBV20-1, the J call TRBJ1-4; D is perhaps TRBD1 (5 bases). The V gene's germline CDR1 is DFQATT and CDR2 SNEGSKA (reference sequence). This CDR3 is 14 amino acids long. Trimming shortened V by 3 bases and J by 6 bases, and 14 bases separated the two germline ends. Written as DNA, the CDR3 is TGCAGTGCTAGTGGAGGGGTTGCGGATGAAAAACTGTTTTTT. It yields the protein CSASGGVADEKLFF.

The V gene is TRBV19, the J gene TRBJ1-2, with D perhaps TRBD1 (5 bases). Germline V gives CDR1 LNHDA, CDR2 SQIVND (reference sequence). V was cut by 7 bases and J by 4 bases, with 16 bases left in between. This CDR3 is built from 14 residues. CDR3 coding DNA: TGTGCCAGTACCCAGGGACGATCGCCCTATGGCTACACCTTC. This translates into CASTQGRSPYGYTF.

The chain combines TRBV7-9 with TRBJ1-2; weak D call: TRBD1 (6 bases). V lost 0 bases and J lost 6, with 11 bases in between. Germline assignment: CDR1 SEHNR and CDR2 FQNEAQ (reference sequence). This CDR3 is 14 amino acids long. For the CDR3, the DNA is TGTGCCAGCAGCTTAGCGAACAGGGCCCATGGCTACACCTTC. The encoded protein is CASSLANRAHGYTF.

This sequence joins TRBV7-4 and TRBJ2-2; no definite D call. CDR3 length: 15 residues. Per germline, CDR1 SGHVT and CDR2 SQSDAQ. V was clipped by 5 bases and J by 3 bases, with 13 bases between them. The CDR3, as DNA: TGTGCCAGCAGCGGCCGGGTACGTGACACCGGGGAGCTGTTTTTT. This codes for CASSGRVRDTGELFF.

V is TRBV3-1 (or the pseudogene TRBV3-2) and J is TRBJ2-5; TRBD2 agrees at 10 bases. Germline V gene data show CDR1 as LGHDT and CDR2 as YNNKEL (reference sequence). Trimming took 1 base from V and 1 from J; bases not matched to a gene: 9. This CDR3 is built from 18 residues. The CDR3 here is CASSQGRGLANPQETQYF. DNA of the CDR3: TGTGCCAGCAGCCAAGGCAGGGGACTAGCGAACCCCCAAGAGACCCAGTACTTC.

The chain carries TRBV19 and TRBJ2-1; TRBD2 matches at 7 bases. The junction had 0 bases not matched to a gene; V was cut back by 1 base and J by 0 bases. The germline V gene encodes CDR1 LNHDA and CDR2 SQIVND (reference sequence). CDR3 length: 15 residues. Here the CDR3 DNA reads TGTGCCAGTAGTATAGGCGGGGGCTCCTACAATGAGCAGTTCTTC. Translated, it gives CASSIGGGSYNEQFF.

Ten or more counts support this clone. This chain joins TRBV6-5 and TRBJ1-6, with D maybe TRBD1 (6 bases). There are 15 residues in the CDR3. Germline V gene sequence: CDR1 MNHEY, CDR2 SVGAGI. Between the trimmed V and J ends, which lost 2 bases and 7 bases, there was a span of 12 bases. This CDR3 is CASSYLIGQNSPLHF. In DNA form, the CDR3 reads TGTGCCAGCAGTTACCTAATCGGACAGAATTCACCCCTCCACTTT.

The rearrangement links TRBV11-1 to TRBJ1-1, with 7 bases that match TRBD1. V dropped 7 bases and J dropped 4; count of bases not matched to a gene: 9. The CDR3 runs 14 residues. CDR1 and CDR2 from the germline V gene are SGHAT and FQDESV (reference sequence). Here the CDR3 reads CASTQQGRRTEAFF. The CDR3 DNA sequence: TGTGCCAGCACACAACAGGGGAGACGCACTGAAGCTTTCTTT.

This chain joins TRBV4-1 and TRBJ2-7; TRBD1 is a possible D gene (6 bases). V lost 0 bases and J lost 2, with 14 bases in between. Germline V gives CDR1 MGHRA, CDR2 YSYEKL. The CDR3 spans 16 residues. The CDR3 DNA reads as TGCGCCAGCAGCCAAGAGAAGCTGGGGGCCACCTACGAGCAGTACTTC. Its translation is CASSQEKLGATYEQYF.

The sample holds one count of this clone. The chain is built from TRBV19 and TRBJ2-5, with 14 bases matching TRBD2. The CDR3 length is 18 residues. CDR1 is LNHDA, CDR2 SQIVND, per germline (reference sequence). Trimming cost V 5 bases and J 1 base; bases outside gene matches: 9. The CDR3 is CASSFGLAGGRFQETQYF. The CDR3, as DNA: TGTGCCAGTAGTTTCGGACTAGCGGGGGGACGATTCCAAGAGACCCAGTACTTC.

Written as DNA, the CDR3 is TGTGCCAGCAGCTTCCAGGGATCGAACACCGGGGAGCTGTTTTTT. Translated: CASSFQGSNTGELFF. The V and J genes are TRBV7-2 and TRBJ2-2, with D possibly TRBD1 on 5 matching bases. Trimming shortened V by 3 bases and J by 0 bases, and 8 bases separated the two germline ends. The CDR3 contains 15 residues. Germline V CDR1 and CDR2: SGHTA, FQGNSA.

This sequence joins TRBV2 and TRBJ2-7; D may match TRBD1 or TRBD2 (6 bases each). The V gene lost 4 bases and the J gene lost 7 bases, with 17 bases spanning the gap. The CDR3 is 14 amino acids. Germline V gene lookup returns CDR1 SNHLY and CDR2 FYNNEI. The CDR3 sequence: CASSGERGAGEQYF. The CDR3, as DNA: TGTGCCAGCAGTGGGGAGAGGGGGGCAGGGGAGCAGTACTTC.

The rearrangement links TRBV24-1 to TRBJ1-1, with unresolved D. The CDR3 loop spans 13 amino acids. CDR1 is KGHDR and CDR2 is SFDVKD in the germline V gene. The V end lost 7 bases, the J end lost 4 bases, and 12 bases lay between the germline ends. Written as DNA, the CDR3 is TGTGCCACCAGCGACACACGGGGCACTGAAGCTTTCTTT. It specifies CATSDTRGTEAFF.

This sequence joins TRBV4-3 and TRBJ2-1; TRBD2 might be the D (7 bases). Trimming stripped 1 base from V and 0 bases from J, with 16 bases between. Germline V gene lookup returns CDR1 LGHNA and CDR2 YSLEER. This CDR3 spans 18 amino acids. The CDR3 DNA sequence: TGCGCCAGCAGCCAAGTGAAAGGGGGGGTGAGCTCCTACAATGAGCAGTTCTTC. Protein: CASSQVKGGVSSYNEQFF.

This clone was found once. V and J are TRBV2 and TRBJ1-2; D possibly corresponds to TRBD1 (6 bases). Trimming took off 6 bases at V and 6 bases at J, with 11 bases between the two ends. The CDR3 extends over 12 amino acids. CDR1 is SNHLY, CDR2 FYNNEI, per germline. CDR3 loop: CASRSNRDGYTF. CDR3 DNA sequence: TGTGCCAGCAGGTCCAACAGGGATGGCTACACCTTC.

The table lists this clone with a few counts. CDR3 protein: CASSLKGGPSYEQYF. CDR3 DNA: TGTGCCAGCAGTTTAAAGGGGGGGCCCTCCTACGAGCAGTACTTC. The J gene is TRBJ2-7, the V gene TRBV27; a possible D gene is TRBD2 (7 bases). Germline V gene data show CDR1 as MNHEY and CDR2 as SMNVEV (reference sequence). Trimming removed 2 bases at V and 0 bases at J, with 11 bases between. CDR3 length equals 15 residues.

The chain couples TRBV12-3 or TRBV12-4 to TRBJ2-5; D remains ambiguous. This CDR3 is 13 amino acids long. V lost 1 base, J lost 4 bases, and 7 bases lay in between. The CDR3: CASSLGWGETQYF. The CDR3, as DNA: TGTGCCAGCAGTTTAGGGTGGGGAGAGACCCAGTACTTC.

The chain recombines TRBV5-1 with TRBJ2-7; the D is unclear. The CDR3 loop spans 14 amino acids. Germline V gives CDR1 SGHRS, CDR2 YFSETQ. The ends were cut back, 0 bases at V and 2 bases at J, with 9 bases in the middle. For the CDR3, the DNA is TGCGCCAGCAGCTTGGTGGGCAAAACCTACGAGCAGTACTTC. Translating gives CASSLVGKTYEQYF. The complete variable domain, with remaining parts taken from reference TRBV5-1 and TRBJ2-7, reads KAGVTQTPRYLIKTRGQQVTLSCSPISGHRSVSWYQQTPGQGLQFLFEYFSETQRNKGNFPGRFSGRQFSNSRSEMNVSTLELGDSALYLCASSLVGKTYEQYFGPGTRLTVT.